The 8 T cell receptor beta chains reported below all come from one sample, sequenced in a study of blood T cell repertoires in COVID-19 (dated by TCRdb to 2018 to 2020). Receptor libraries were prepared by the immunoSEQ multiplex PCR assay. Drawn from immuneACCESS, this table holds only the in-frame rearrangements with V and J called that TCRdb kept. Clones are partly lost; checked studies trace under half to an unresolved V gene and leave the rest unexplained. The sample table lists roughly 260,000 clones, less than 90% of them with a count of one. The ten largest account for over 4% of the sample. The specimen was peripheral blood. The receptors originated from a man in his fifties or sixties who had recovered from COVID-19.

This clone occurred a few times. The chain combines TRBV4-2 with TRBJ2-1; weak D call: TRBD2 (5 bases). Trimming took off 1 base at V and 5 bases at J, with 24 bases between the two ends. Germline V gene sequence: CDR1 LGHNA, CDR2 YNFKEQ. The CDR3 sequence is 19 residues long. The CDR3 bases are TGTGCCAGCAGCCAAGTGCGGGCGGAGTACTCCCCGAGGGACAATGAGCAGTTCTTC. Its protein product is CASSQVRAEYSPRDNEQFF.

The chain recombines TRBV5-1 with TRBJ2-1; TRBD1 matches at 7 bases. Germline assignment: CDR1 SGHRS and CDR2 YFSETQ. V trimming: 4 bases; J trimming: 9 bases; junction bases outside the gene matches: 4. This CDR3 spans 12 amino acids. Here the CDR3 DNA reads TGCGCCAGCAGCGCAACAGGGGCTGAGCAGTTCTTC. Amino acids: CASSATGAEQFF.

V gene TRBV18 combines with J gene TRBJ2-7, with 8 bases identical to TRBD1. The CDR3 sequence is 15 residues long. V shed 4 bases, J shed 3 bases, and the junction held 8 bases outside the gene matches. CDR1 is KGHSH, CDR2 LQKENI, per germline. The CDR3: CASSQTEGTGYEQYF. CDR3 nucleotides: TGTGCCAGCTCACAAACCGAGGGGACAGGCTACGAGCAGTACTTC.

The chain combines TRBV5-4 with TRBJ2-7, with 14 bases lining up with TRBD2. J lost 1 base, V lost 8 bases, and 8 bases had no gene match. The length of the CDR3 is 16 residues. Germline assignment: CDR1 SGHNT and CDR2 YYREEE (reference sequence). CDR3 loop: CASRRTSGGPSYEQYF. In nucleotides, the CDR3 is TGTGCCAGTCGGCGGACTAGCGGGGGGCCGTCCTACGAGCAGTACTTC.

The chain couples TRBV7-9 to TRBJ2-3; TRBD1 aligns across 7 bases. J was trimmed by 1 base and V by 1 base; bases with no gene match: 5. Germline assignment: CDR1 SEHNR and CDR2 FQNEAQ (reference sequence). The CDR3 runs 16 residues. The CDR3 nucleotides are TGTGCCAGCAGCTTAGGGGGGACAGTCGGCACAGATACGCAGTATTTT. This gives the protein CASSLGGTVGTDTQYF. Drawing the rest from reference TRBV7-9 and TRBJ2-3, the complete variable domain is DTGVSQNPRHKITKRGQNVTFRCDPISEHNRLYWYRQTLGQGPEFLTYFQNEAQLEKSRLLSDRFSAERPKGSFSTLEIQRTEQGDSAMYLCASSLGGTVGTDTQYFGPGTRLTVL.

The chain carries TRBV19 and TRBJ2-3; TRBD1 agrees at 10 bases. Trimming at V came to 4 bases and at J to 2 bases, leaving 6 bases not matched to a gene. CDR1 LNHDA and CDR2 SQIVND come from the germline V gene (reference sequence). The CDR3 has 16 amino acids. CDR3 amino acids: CASSTRDRGYTDTQYF. The CDR3 bases are TGTGCCAGTAGTACGCGGGACAGGGGATACACAGATACGCAGTATTTT. The whole variable domain, remainder taken from reference TRBV19 and TRBJ2-3, is DGGITQSPKYLFRKEGQNVTLSCEQNLNHDAMYWYRQDPGQGLRLIYYSQIVNDFQKGDIAEGYSVSREKKESFPLTVTSAQKNPTAFYLCASSTRDRGYTDTQYFGPGTRLTVL.

This clone was picked up one time. The CDR3 here is CASSTTGGSEKLFF. The DNA of the CDR3 is TGTGCCAGCAGCACAACAGGGGGATCCGAAAAACTGTTTTTT. This chain joins TRBV6-6 and TRBJ1-4; 8 bases are a match to TRBD1. Unmatched junction bases numbered 8, after V lost 6 bases and J lost 8 bases. Germline loops: CDR1 MNHNY, CDR2 SVGAGI (reference sequence). This CDR3 is built from 14 residues.

The CDR3 coding sequence is TGTGCCAGCAGCCAAGCCCCCGGGACAGTAAATGAAAAACTGTTTTTT. Protein sequence: CASSQAPGTVNEKLFF. The J gene is TRBJ1-4, the V gene TRBV4-2; 7 bases align to TRBD1. The CDR3 totals 16 residues. Trimming at V came to 1 base and at J to 5 bases, leaving 7 bases not matched to a gene. Looked up from germline, CDR1 is LGHNA and CDR2 is YNFKEQ.